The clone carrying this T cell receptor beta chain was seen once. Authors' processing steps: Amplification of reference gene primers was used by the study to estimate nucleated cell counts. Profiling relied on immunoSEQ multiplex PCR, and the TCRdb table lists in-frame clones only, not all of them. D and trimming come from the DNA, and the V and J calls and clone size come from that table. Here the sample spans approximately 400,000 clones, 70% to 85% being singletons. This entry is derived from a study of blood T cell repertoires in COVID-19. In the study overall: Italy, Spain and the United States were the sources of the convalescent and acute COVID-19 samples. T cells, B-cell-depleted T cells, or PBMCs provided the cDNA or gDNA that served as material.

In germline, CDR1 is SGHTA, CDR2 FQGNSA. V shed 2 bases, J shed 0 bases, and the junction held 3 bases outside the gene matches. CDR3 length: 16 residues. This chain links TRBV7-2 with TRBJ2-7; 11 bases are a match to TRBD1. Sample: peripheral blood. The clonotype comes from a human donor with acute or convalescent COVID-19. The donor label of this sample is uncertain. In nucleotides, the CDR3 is TGTGCCAGCAGCTTATTAGGGACAGGGGGCTCCTACGAGCAGTACTTC. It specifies CASSLLGTGGSYEQYF. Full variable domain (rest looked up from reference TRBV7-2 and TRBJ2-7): GAGVSQSPSNKVTEKGKDVELRCDPISGHTALYWYRQSLGQGLEFLIYFQGNSAPDKSGLPSDRFSAERTGGSVSTLTIQRTQQEDSAVYLCASSLLGTGGSYEQYFGPGTRLTVT.